The T cell receptor (beta chain) described here comes from a study of control samples from healthy donors and cancer patients. The repertoire was sequenced with immunoSEQ multiplex PCR; TCRdb's copy has only in-frame clones and lacks some. The sample includes under 450,000 clones, around 90% of them seen just once. Germline V gene sequence: CDR1 MNHEY, CDR2 SMNVEV (reference sequence). V shed 4 bases and J 7 bases; nucleotides not matched to a gene: 7. CDR3 length equals 15 residues. The sequenced sample was PBMCs. This clonotype was sampled from a man between 35 and 55 years old with head and neck cancer. The chain recombines TRBV27 with TRBJ1-6; 7 bases match TRBD1. In DNA, the CDR3 is TGTGCCAGCAGTTCGAGGGGGCTAGTAAATTCACCCCTCCACTTT. It is translated as CASSSRGLVNSPLHF.